These T cell receptor beta chains were read from a single sample in a study of cytomegalovirus exposure and HLA in healthy donors. The table came from immunoSEQ multiplex PCR; TCRdb's copy has only in-frame clones and leaves some out. The data contain roughly 300,000 clones, about 85% of them seen just once; the ten biggest clones take up roughly 1.1%. The sequencing input was PBMCs. These receptors all come from a woman aged 30 to 39 in good health and CMV-seropositive. The CDR3 runs from the conserved cysteine through the conserved F or W. The order of the fields is V gene, clone size, J gene, D gene, CDR3 protein, CDR3 DNA. D genes are given only for firm matches. Not every row has a clone size; where given, it reads once, few, many or a size class.

>TRBV6-5|-|TRBJ1-1|-
CASMRQAVAEAFF
TGTGCCAGCATGCGGCAGGCGGTTGCTGAAGCTTTCTTT
>TRBV5-6|-|TRBJ1-1|-
CASSNPTGGTEAFF
TGTGCCAGCAGCAATCCAACGGGTGGCACTGAAGCTTTCTTT
>TRBV6-6|-|TRBJ2-7|TRBD2
CATLSGTSGRQGYF
TGTGCCACCCTCTCAGGGACTAGCGGGAGGCAGGGGTACTTC
>TRBV19|-|TRBJ1-1|-
CASSIGRHTEAFF
TGTGCCAGTAGTATAGGTCGACACACTGAAGCTTTCTTT
>TRBV7-2|-|TRBJ1-2|TRBD1
CASGRGDRSYGYTF
TGTGCCAGCGGCAGGGGGGATCGATCCTATGGCTACACCTTC
>TRBV27|-|TRBJ2-7|-
CASSSLGRRGYEQYF
TGTGCCAGCAGTTCCCTAGGGCGGAGAGGTTACGAGCAGTACTTC
>TRBV27|-|TRBJ2-7|-
CASSHGQFYEQYF
TGTGCCAGCAGCCACGGACAGTTCTACGAGCAGTACTTC
>TRBV4-2|-|TRBJ1-1|TRBD1
CASSQDLRGRMNTEAFF
TGTGCCAGCAGCCAAGATCTCAGGGGGCGAATGAACACTGAAGCTTTCTTT
>TRBV25-1|-|TRBJ2-2|-
CASSDAPALNTGELFF
TGTGCCAGCAGTGATGCCCCAGCCTTGAACACCGGGGAGCTGTTTTTT
>TRBV28|once|TRBJ2-7|TRBD1
CASSVRQGPYEQYF
TGTGCCAGCAGTGTGAGACAGGGACCCTACGAGCAGTACTTC
>TRBV20-1|-|TRBJ2-7|-
CSADQRYEQYF
TGCAGTGCTGACCAGAGGTACGAGCAGTACTTC
>TRBV6-1|-|TRBJ2-1|-
CAINPLSSYNEQFF
TGTGCCATTAACCCCCTAAGCTCCTACAATGAGCAGTTCTTC
>TRBV5-1|-|TRBJ2-2|-
CASSRFMGGNTGELFF
TGCGCCAGCAGCCGCTTCATGGGTGGTAACACCGGGGAGCTGTTTTTT
>TRBV19|-|TRBJ1-2|TRBD1
CASGPRQGANYGYTF
TGTGCCAGTGGGCCCCGACAGGGAGCGAACTATGGCTACACCTTC
>TRBV28|-|TRBJ2-7|TRBD2
CATRTSGLGEQYF
TGTGCCACCCGGACTAGCGGCCTTGGGGAGCAGTACTTC
>TRBV29-1|-|TRBJ2-1|-
CSVVLALGNEQFF
TGCAGCGTTGTATTAGCTTTGGGAAATGAGCAGTTCTTC
>TRBV2|once|TRBJ2-7|TRBD2
CASSWTSGRASYEQYF
TGTGCCAGCAGCTGGACTAGCGGGAGGGCCTCCTACGAGCAGTACTTC
>TRBV6-5|once|TRBJ2-5|-
CASVGQETQYF
TGTGCCAGCGTTGGCCAAGAGACCCAGTACTTC
>TRBV9|-|TRBJ2-7|TRBD2
CASSVAKSGGSYEQYF
TGTGCCAGCAGCGTAGCAAAATCGGGGGGTTCCTACGAGCAGTACTTC
>TRBV7-6|-|TRBJ2-3|TRBD2
CASSDIPGVAGGPSTDTQYF
TGTGCCAGCAGCGATATTCCCGGAGTAGCGGGAGGGCCGAGCACAGATACGCAGTATTTT
>TRBV4-3|-|TRBJ2-7|TRBD2
CASSRSSGYEQYF
TGCGCCAGCAGCCGCTCTAGCGGCTACGAGCAGTACTTC
>TRBV6-5|-|TRBJ1-6|-
CASSYSGVLSPLHF
TGTGCCAGCAGTTACTCAGGGGTACTTTCACCCCTCCACTTT
>TRBV10-3|-|TRBJ1-1|-
CAIRLNTEAFF
TGTGCCATCAGGTTGAACACTGAAGCTTTCTTT
>TRBV7-6|-|TRBJ1-2|-
CASSPETETNYGYTF
TGTGCCAGCAGCCCAGAGACAGAGACTAACTATGGCTACACCTTC
>TRBV6-6|-|TRBJ2-2|-
CASSLTGEISGELFF
TGTGCCAGCTCCCTTACGGGAGAGATATCCGGGGAGCTGTTTTTT
>TRBV7-6|-|TRBJ2-3|-
CASSLGLIGGSTDTQYF
TGTGCCAGCAGCTTAGGCTTGATAGGGGGTAGCACAGATACGCAGTATTTT
>TRBV30|-|TRBJ1-4|TRBD1
CAWSTGAGEEKLFF
TGTGCCTGGAGTACAGGGGCAGGAGAGGAAAAACTGTTTTTT
>TRBV18|-|TRBJ2-2|TRBD2
CASSPLTSGGVNTGELFF
TGTGCCAGCTCACCACTGACTAGCGGGGGAGTTAACACCGGGGAGCTGTTTTTT
>TRBV5-4|-|TRBJ2-7|-
CASSLVNSEQYF
TGTGCCAGCAGCTTGGTTAATTCCGAGCAGTACTTC
>TRBV5-1|-|TRBJ1-2|-
CASSLDHPNYGYTF
TGCGCCAGCAGCTTGGACCATCCTAACTATGGCTACACCTTC
>TRBV25-1|once|TRBJ2-3|-
CASSDSPGRPGDTQYF
TGTGCCAGCAGTGATTCTCCGGGTCGCCCGGGGGATACGCAGTATTTT
>TRBV14|-|TRBJ2-6|-
CASSQAPPGRSNVLTF
TGTGCCAGCAGCCAAGCCCCCCCGGGGAGGTCCAACGTCCTGACTTTC
>TRBV28|-|TRBJ1-2|-
CASSLDRIMGYGYTF
TGTGCCAGCAGTTTAGACAGGATAATGGGATATGGCTACACCTTC
>TRBV5-1|-|TRBJ2-7|-
CASSYMGTEQYF
TGCGCCAGCAGCTATATGGGGACCGAGCAGTACTTC
>TRBV5-1|-|TRBJ2-7|-
CASSLPTGSYEQYF
TGCGCCAGCAGCTTGCCTACGGGGTCCTACGAGCAGTACTTC
>TRBV12-5|few|TRBJ1-2|-
CASGDPGRTYGYTF
TGTGCTAGTGGCGATCCGGGGAGGACGTATGGCTACACCTTC
>TRBV15|-|TRBJ2-3|-
CATSRGSRGTDTQYF
TGTGCCACCAGCAGAGGCAGCAGGGGAACAGATACGCAGTATTTT
>TRBV27|-|TRBJ2-1|-
CASSFPGSYNEQFF
TGTGCCAGCAGTTTCCCCGGCTCCTACAATGAGCAGTTCTTC
>TRBV7-9|-|TRBJ1-2|-
CASSQSTSISYGYTF
TGTGCCAGCAGCCAATCGACATCGATATCCTATGGCTACACCTTC
>TRBV9|-|TRBJ2-4|-
CASSIGDSQGIQYF
TGTGCCAGCAGCATAGGGGACTCTCAGGGCATTCAGTACTTC
>TRBV9|-|TRBJ2-1|TRBD1
CASSVRGNYNEQFF
TGTGCCAGCAGCGTCAGGGGGAACTACAATGAGCAGTTCTTC
>TRBV1|-|TRBJ1-4|-
CTSSRRPPDNEKLFF
TGCACCAGCAGCCGAAGGCCCCCAGATAATGAAAAACTGTTTTTT
>TRBV28|-|TRBJ1-5|TRBD1
CASSQQTGLRGQPQHF
TGTGCCAGCAGTCAGCAGACAGGGCTAAGAGGTCAGCCCCAGCATTTT
>TRBV19|-|TRBJ2-7|-
CASSISGISYEQYF
TGTGCCAGTAGTATCTCAGGGATCTCCTACGAGCAGTACTTC
>TRBV4-1|-|TRBJ1-3|-
CASSVRGGTHSGNTIYF
TGCGCCAGCAGCGTAAGAGGGGGGACGCACTCTGGAAACACCATATATTTT
>TRBV7-3|-|TRBJ2-5|-
CASSLAGPEAQYF
TGTGCCAGCAGCTTAGCGGGACCCGAGGCCCAGTACTTC
>TRBV7-6|-|TRBJ2-7|-
CASSLGQGLGYEQYF
TGTGCCAGCAGCTTAGGGCAGGGGCTGGGCTACGAGCAGTACTTC
>TRBV29-1|-|TRBJ2-1|-
CSVEFEVNEQFF
TGCAGCGTTGAGTTTGAGGTTAATGAGCAGTTCTTC
>TRBV10-3|-|TRBJ1-2|-
CAISDLGETYGYTF
TGTGCCATCAGTGATCTGGGAGAGACCTATGGCTACACCTTC
>TRBV2|-|TRBJ2-3|-
CASSRPQGSEADTQYF
TGTGCCAGCAGCCGCCCTCAGGGAAGTGAGGCAGATACGCAGTATTTT
>TRBV4-3|-|TRBJ2-1|TRBD1
CASSQGSSGTGVYNEQFF
TGCGCCAGCAGCCAAGGATCTTCTGGGACAGGGGTCTACAATGAGCAGTTCTTC
>TRBV28|-|TRBJ2-5|-
CASSLPGETQYF
TGTGCCAGCAGTTTGCCAGGAGAGACCCAGTACTTC
>TRBV28|-|TRBJ2-7|-
CAINAGASYEQYF
TGTGCCATCAACGCCGGGGCGTCCTACGAGCAGTACTTC
>TRBV7-2|-|TRBJ1-1|-
CASSLGRGNTEAFF
TGTGCCAGCAGCTTAGGGCGGGGGAACACTGAAGCTTTCTTT
>TRBV18|-|TRBJ2-5|-
CASSPIIARDGETQYF
TGTGCCAGCTCACCAATAATCGCGCGGGATGGGGAGACCCAGTACTTC